This T cell receptor (beta chain) was retrieved from a study of T cell changes during pregnancy in multiple sclerosis. Germline values: CDR1 SGHTA, CDR2 FQGTGA. The CDR3 spans 15 residues. The V and J ends lost 8 bases and 5 bases, in that order; junction bases with no gene match: 8. Some clones are missing from TCRdb's copy, which holds only in-frame ones; the method was immunoSEQ multiplex PCR. The table has more than 75,000 clones, over 85% seen once. The sequenced sample was peripheral blood, obtained in the first trimester of pregnancy. This receptor was identified in a female donor with multiple sclerosis, enrolled in a pregnancy study. The chain recombines TRBV7-3 with TRBJ2-2; 10 bases agree with TRBD1. The CDR3 spells CASSKGTGATGELFF. Written as DNA, the CDR3 is TGTGCCAGCTCGAAAGGGACAGGGGCTACCGGGGAGCTGTTTTTT.